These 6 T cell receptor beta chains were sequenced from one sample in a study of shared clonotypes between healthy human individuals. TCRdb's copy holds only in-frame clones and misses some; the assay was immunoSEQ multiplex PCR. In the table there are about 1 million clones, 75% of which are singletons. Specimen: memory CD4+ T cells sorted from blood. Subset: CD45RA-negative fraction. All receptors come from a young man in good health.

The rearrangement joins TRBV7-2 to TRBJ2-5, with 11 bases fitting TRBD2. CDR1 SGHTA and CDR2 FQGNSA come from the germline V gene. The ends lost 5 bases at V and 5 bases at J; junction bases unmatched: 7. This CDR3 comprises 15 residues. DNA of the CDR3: TGTGCCAGCAGCCGTAGCGGGAGGGCCGAGGAGACCCAGTACTTC. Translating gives CASSRSGRAEETQYF.

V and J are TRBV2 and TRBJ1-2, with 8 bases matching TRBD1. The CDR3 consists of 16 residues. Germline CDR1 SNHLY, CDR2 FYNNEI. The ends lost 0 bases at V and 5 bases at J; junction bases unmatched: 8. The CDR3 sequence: CASSEAPAGGGYGYTF. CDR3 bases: TGTGCCAGCAGTGAAGCCCCCGCAGGGGGCGGTTATGGCTACACCTTC. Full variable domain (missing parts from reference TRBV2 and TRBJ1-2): EPEVTQTPSHQVTQMGQEVILRCVPISNHLYFYWYRQILGQKVEFLVSFYNNEISEKSEIFDDQFSVERPDGSNFTLKIRSTKLEDSAMYFCASSEAPAGGGYGYTFGSGTRLTVV.

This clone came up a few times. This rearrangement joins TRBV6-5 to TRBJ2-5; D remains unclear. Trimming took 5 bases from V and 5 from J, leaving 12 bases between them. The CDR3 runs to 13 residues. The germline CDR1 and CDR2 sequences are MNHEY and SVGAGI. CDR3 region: CASSAVGWETQYF. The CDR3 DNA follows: TGTGCCAGCAGTGCCGTCGGTTGGGAGACCCAGTACTTC.

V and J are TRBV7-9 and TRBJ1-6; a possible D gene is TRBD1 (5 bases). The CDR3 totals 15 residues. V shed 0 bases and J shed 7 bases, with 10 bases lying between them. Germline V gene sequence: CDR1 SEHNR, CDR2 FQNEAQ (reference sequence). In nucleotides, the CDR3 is TGTGCCAGCAGCTTAGCTATAGGGGAGAATTCACCCCTCCACTTT. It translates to CASSLAIGENSPLHF.

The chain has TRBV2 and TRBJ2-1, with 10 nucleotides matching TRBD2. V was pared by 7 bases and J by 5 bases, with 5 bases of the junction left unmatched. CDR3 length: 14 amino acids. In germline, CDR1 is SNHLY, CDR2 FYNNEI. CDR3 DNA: TGTGCCAGCACCGTAGCGGGGGGAAACAATGAGCAGTTCTTC. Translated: CASTVAGGNNEQFF. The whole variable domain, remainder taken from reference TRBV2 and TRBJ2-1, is EPEVTQTPSHQVTQMGQEVILRCVPISNHLYFYWYRQILGQKVEFLVSFYNNEISEKSEIFDDQFSVERPDGSNFTLKIRSTKLEDSAMYFCASTVAGGNNEQFFGPGTRLTVL.

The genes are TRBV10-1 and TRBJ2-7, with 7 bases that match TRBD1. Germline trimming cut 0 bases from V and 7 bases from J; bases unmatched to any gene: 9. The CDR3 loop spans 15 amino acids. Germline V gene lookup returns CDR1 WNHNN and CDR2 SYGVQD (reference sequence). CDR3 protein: CASSESRTGMGEQYF. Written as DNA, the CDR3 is TGCGCCAGCAGTGAGTCGAGGACAGGTATGGGGGAGCAGTACTTC.